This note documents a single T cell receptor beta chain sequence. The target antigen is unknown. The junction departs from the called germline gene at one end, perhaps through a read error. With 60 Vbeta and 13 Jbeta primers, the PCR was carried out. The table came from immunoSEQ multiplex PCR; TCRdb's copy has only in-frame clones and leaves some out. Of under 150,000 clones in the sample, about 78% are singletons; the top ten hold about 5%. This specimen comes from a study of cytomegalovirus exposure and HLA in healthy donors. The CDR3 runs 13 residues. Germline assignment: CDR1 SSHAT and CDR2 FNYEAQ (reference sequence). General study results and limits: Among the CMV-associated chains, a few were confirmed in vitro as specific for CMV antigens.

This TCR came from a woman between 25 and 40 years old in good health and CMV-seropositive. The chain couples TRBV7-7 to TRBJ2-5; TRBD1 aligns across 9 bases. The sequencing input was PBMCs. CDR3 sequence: CASSRDREETQYF. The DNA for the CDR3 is TGTGCTAGCAGCCGGGACAGGGAAGAGACCCAGTACTTC.